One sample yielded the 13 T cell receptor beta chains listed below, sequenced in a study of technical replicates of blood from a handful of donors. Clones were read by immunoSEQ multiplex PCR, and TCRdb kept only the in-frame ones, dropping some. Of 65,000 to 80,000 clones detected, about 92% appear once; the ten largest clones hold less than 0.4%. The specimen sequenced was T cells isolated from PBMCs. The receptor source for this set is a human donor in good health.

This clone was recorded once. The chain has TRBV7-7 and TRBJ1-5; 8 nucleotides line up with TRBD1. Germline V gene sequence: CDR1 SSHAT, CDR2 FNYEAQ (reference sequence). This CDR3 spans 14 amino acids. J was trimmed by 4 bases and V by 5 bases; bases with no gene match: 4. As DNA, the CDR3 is TGTGCCAGCAGCCTGCGGACAGGGAATCAGCCCCAGCATTTT. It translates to CASSLRTGNQPQHF.

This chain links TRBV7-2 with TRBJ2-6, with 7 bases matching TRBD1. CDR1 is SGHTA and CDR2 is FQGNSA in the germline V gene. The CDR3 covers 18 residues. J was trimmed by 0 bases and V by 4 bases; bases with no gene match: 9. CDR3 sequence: CASSSTGDPSSGANVLTF. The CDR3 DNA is TGTGCCAGCAGCTCTACAGGGGACCCTAGCTCTGGGGCCAACGTCCTGACTTTC.

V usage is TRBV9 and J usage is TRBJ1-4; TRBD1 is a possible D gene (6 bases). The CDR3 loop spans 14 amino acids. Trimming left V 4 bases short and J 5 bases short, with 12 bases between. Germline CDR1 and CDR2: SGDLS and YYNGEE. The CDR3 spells CASSSTGWNEKLFF. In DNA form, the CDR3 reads TGTGCCAGCAGCTCGACAGGTTGGAATGAAAAACTGTTTTTT.

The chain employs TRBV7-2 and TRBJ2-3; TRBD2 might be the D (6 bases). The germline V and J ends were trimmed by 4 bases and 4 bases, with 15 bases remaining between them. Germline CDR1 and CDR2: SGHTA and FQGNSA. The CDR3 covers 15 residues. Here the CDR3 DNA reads TGTGCCAGCAGCTCGCGGGGCTCGGGAGCAGATACGCAGTATTTT. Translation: CASSSRGSGADTQYF.

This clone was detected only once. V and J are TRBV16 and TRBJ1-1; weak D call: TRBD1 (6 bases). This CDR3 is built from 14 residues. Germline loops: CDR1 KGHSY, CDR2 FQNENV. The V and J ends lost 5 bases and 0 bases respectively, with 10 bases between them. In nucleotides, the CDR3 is TGTGCCAGCAGCTCGACAGGTATGAACACTGAAGCTTTCTTT. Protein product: CASSSTGMNTEAFF.

The CDR3 spells CASSLLQGIDTQYF. Written as DNA, the CDR3 is TGTGCCAGCAGCTTATTACAGGGGATAGATACGCAGTATTTT. The rearrangement links TRBV11-3 to TRBJ2-3; 7 positions agree with TRBD1. The CDR3 runs 14 residues. Germline-derived CDR1 and CDR2 are SGHNT and YENEEA. V gave up 2 bases and J gave up 5 bases; unmatched junction bases: 4.

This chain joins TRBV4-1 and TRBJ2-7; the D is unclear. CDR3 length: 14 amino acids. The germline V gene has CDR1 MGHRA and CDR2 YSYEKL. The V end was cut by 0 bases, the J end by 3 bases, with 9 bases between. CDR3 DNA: TGCGCCAGCAGCCAAGAGCCAGGATTCTACGAGCAGTACTTC. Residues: CASSQEPGFYEQYF.

The CDR3 coding sequence is TGTGCCACGACGGTAGCGGGGAGCTCCTACAATGAGCAGTTCTTC. Translation: CATTVAGSSYNEQFF. The chain recombines TRBV2 with TRBJ2-1, with 8 nucleotides matching TRBD2. There are 15 residues in the CDR3. CDR1 and CDR2 (germline): SNHLY, FYNNEI. Trimming took 10 bases from V and 0 from J; bases not matched to a gene: 8. Variable domain in full (rest from reference TRBV2 and TRBJ2-1): EPEVTQTPSHQVTQMGQEVILRCVPISNHLYFYWYRQILGQKVEFLVSFYNNEISEKSEIFDDQFSVERPDGSNFTLKIRSTKLEDSAMYFCATTVAGSSYNEQFFGPGTRLTVL.

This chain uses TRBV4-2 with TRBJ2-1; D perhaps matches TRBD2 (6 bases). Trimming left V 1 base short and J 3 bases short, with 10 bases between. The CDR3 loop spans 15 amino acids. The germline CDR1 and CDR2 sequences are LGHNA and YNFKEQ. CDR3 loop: CASSQASRGYNEQFF. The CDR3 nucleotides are TGTGCCAGCAGCCAAGCATCGCGGGGCTACAATGAGCAGTTCTTC.

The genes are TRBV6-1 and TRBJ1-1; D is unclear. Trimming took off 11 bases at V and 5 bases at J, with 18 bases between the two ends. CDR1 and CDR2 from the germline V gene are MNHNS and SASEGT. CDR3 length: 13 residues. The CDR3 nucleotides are TGTGCCGTTCGGAGGGCAGGAGGGACTGAAGCTTTCTTT. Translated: CAVRRAGGTEAFF.

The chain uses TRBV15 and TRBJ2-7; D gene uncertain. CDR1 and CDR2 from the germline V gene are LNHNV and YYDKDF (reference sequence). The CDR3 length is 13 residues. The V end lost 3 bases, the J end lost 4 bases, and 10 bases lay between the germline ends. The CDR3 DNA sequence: TGTGCCACCAGCAGGGAGAAGGATTACGAGCAGTACTTC. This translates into CATSREKDYEQYF.

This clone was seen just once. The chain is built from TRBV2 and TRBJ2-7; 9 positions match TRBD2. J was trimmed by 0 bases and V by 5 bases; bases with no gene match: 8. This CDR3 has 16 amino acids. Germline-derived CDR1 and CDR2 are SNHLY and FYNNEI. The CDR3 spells CASSKWSGRNSYEQYF. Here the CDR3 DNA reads TGTGCCAGCAGTAAGTGGAGCGGGAGGAACTCCTACGAGCAGTACTTC.

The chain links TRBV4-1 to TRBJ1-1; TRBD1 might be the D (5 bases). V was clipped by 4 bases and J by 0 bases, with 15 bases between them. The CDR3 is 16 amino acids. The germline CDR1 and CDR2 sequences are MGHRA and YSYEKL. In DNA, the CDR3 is TGCGCCAGCAGCCGCACGTTCAGGGAATTGAACACTGAAGCTTTCTTT. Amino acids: CASSRTFRELNTEAFF.